The rows below give T cell receptor beta chains drawn from one sample of a study of blood T cell repertoires in COVID-19. The protocol was immunoSEQ multiplex PCR, while the TCRdb copy is restricted to in-frame clones and leaves out a portion. The table shows approximately 210,000 clones, with approximately 81% occurring only once. Sequencing was carried out using peripheral blood. The receptors here all came from a man aged 25-45 years with active or convalescent COVID-19. CDR3s include the opening cysteine and the closing phenylalanine or tryptophan. D genes are given only for firm matches. Part of the rows lack a size; the others show once, few, many or a class for expanded clones.

clone_size	d_call	j_call	v_call	cdr3_nt	cdr3_aa
.	.	TRBJ2-3	TRBV19	TGTGCCAGTAAGAGCGGGACACCTAGCACAGATACGCAGTATTTT	CASKSGTPSTDTQYF
.	TRBD1	TRBJ2-5	TRBV4-2	TGTGCCAGCAGCCAAGCAGGGGGCCGGGAGACCCAGTACTTC	CASSQAGGRETQYF
.	.	TRBJ1-5	TRBV5-6	TGTGCCAGCAGCTTTCGTGATCAGCCCCAGCATTTT	CASSFRDQPQHF
.	.	TRBJ1-4	TRBV27	TGTGCCAGCAGTTCCCCTAGTGCAACTAATGAAAAACTGTTTTTT	CASSSPSATNEKLFF
.	TRBD2	TRBJ2-3	TRBV3-1/TRBV3-2	TGTGCCAGCAGCAGCGGGACTAGCGGGAGCCCGCCTAGCACAGATACGCAGTATTTT	CASSSGTSGSPPSTDTQYF
many	TRBD2	TRBJ2-1	TRBV6-2/TRBV6-3	TGTGCCAGCAGTTACCCCGGACTACTAGCGGGAGGGCGGGGCTACAATGAGCAGTTCTTC	CASSYPGLLAGGRGYNEQFF
few	TRBD1	TRBJ1-2	TRBV5-1	TGCGCCAGCAGCTTTGAACCGGGACAGGGGTATGGCTACACCTTC	CASSFEPGQGYGYTF
.	TRBD2	TRBJ2-3	TRBV24-1	TGTGCCACCAAGATGGGGACTAGCGGGATAGATACGCAGTATTTT	CATKMGTSGIDTQYF
.	TRBD1	TRBJ2-1	TRBV24-1	TGTGCCACCAGTGACCTACAGGGGGGCACCTACAATGAGCAGTTCTTC	CATSDLQGGTYNEQFF
once	.	TRBJ2-7	TRBV3-1/TRBV3-2	TGTGCCAGCAGCCATGAGACAGGTCATTCTTACGAGCAGTACTTC	CASSHETGHSYEQYF
once	TRBD1	TRBJ2-1	TRBV15	TGTGCCACCAGCAGAGTCTCAGGGGGACAATCCTACAATGAGCAGTTCTTC	CATSRVSGGQSYNEQFF
.	TRBD2	TRBJ2-5	TRBV10-3	TGTGCCATCAGTGCTAGCGGGGGACGAGGGACAGAGACCCAGTACTTC	CAISASGGRGTETQYF
.	.	TRBJ2-7	TRBV5-1	TGCGCCAGCCAGACGTCCAGCGCACCCTACGAGCAGTACTTC	CASQTSSAPYEQYF
once	.	TRBJ1-5	TRBV19	TGTGCCAGTAGTTCGGGTGGACAATATAGCAATCAGCCCCAGCATTTT	CASSSGGQYSNQPQHF
few	.	TRBJ1-2	TRBV5-4	TGTGCCAGCAGCTTGAAGCAGAGCGACTATGGCTACACCTTC	CASSLKQSDYGYTF